The rows below give T cell receptor beta chains drawn from one sample of a study of blood T cell repertoires in COVID-19. The table came from immunoSEQ multiplex PCR; TCRdb's copy has only in-frame clones and leaves some out. Of about 140,000 clones in the sample, approximately 88% were seen once. The sample comprised peripheral blood. All receptors come from a man in his 60s with active or convalescent COVID-19. Both conserved end residues are part of each CDR3. The D gene is left open where the match is weak. Size tells how often a clone was seen (once, few, many) or the class of an expanded clone, and some rows leave it out.

>NA|TRBJ2-7|NA|TRBV28
CASSPLLGRGSYEQYF
TGTGCCAGCAGTCCATTACTGGGGAGGGGGTCCTACGAGCAGTACTTC
>TRBD1|TRBJ2-5|NA|TRBV28
CASSLTGVGQETQYF
TGTGCCAGCAGTTTAACAGGGGTGGGCCAAGAGACCCAGTACTTC
>TRBD1|TRBJ2-7|NA|TRBV6-5
CASTSGTGLGEQYF
TGTGCCAGCACCTCGGGGACAGGGCTTGGTGAGCAGTACTTC
>NA|TRBJ1-4|NA|TRBV6-6
CASSYGGGREKLFF
TGTGCCAGCAGTTACGGGGGGGGACGAGAAAAACTGTTTTTT
>TRBD1|TRBJ2-7|NA|TRBV11-2
CASSLGQGLSGEQYF
TGTGCCAGCAGCTTGGGACAGGGGTTGTCGGGCGAGCAGTACTTC
>TRBD1|TRBJ1-2|NA|TRBV3-1/TRBV3-2
CASSQDLAGGFSGYTF
TGTGCCAGCAGCCAAGATCTGGCAGGGGGCTTCAGTGGCTACACCTTC
>NA|TRBJ2-1|NA|TRBV12-2
CASRSSRTSGSNEQFF
TGTGCAAGTCGCTCCTCCCGGACTAGCGGGAGCAATGAGCAGTTCTTC
>TRBD1|TRBJ2-5|NA|TRBV19
CASKDPGTGVETQYF
TGTGCCAGTAAGGACCCGGGGACAGGGGTAGAGACCCAGTACTTC
>NA|TRBJ2-4|NA|TRBV27
CASSLLAGDIQYF
TGTGCCAGCAGTTTGCTGGCAGGGGACATTCAGTACTTC
>NA|TRBJ2-3|NA|TRBV7-9
CASSPGTDTQYF
TGTGCCAGCAGCCCCGGCACAGATACGCAGTATTTT
>NA|TRBJ2-1|NA|TRBV7-3
CASSLEGGNNEQFF
TGTGCCAGCAGCTTAGAGGGGGGGAACAATGAGCAGTTCTTC
>NA|TRBJ2-7|NA|TRBV14
CASSHGGWTDGSQRFSSYEQYF
TGTGCCAGCAGCCATGGGGGCTGGACAGACGGGTCCCAGAGGTTTAGCTCCTACGAGCAGTACTTC
>TRBD2|TRBJ2-3|NA|TRBV24-1
CATSEPAGGGTDTQYF
TGTGCCACCAGTGAGCCAGCGGGAGGCGGCACAGATACGCAGTATTTT
>TRBD2|TRBJ2-7|NA|TRBV28
CASSLPSTSGSSYEQYF
TGTGCCAGCAGTTTACCCTCCACTAGCGGGAGCTCCTACGAGCAGTACTTC
>TRBD2|TRBJ2-7|NA|TRBV7-9
CASSPGASGDEQYF
TGTGCCAGCAGCCCGGGAGCTAGCGGCGACGAGCAGTACTTC
>TRBD2|TRBJ2-1|once|TRBV4-1
CASSHPEGTSGGNNEQFF
TGCGCCAGCAGCCACCCCGAGGGGACTAGCGGGGGCAATAATGAGCAGTTCTTC
>NA|TRBJ1-5|NA|TRBV28
CASSFSGLVSNQPQHF
TGTGCCAGCAGTTTTTCGGGTTTGGTTAGCAATCAGCCCCAGCATTTT
>TRBD1|TRBJ2-3|NA|TRBV4-1
CASSPRGQGAQDTQYF
TGCGCCAGCAGCCCCCGGGGACAGGGGGCGCAAGATACGCAGTATTTT
>TRBD1|TRBJ1-2|NA|TRBV12-3/TRBV12-4
CASSPDRDYGYTF
TGTGCCAGCAGTCCTGACAGGGACTATGGCTACACCTTC
>NA|TRBJ1-4|NA|TRBV6-5
CASSYKQASGLFF
TGTGCCAGCAGTTACAAACAGGCCTCGGGACTGTTTTTT
>TRBD1|TRBJ1-2|NA|TRBV4-1
CASSPYGQGAYGYTF
TGCGCCAGCAGCCCATACGGACAGGGGGCTTATGGCTACACCTTC
>NA|TRBJ1-1|NA|TRBV5-1
CASSNLDSDRAFF
TGCGCCAGCAGCAACCTGGACAGCGACAGGGCTTTCTTT
>NA|TRBJ1-1|NA|TRBV2
CASTRLSSGTNTEAFF
TGTGCCAGCACTCGCCTCTCGTCCGGTACGAACACTGAAGCTTTCTTT
>NA|TRBJ1-6|few|TRBV5-6
CASSFGRSPLHF
TGTGCCAGCAGCTTCGGGAGATCACCCCTCCACTTT
>NA|TRBJ2-5|NA|TRBV6-5
CASSYDWRGGETQYF
TGTGCCAGCAGTTACGATTGGCGGGGCGGAGAGACCCAGTACTTC
>TRBD2|TRBJ2-6|NA|TRBV5-6
CASSFPGGGPGANVLTF
TGTGCCAGCAGCTTTCCCGGGGGGGGACCCGGGGCCAACGTCCTGACTTTC
>NA|TRBJ1-2|NA|TRBV19
CASSIEYVDGPGMHGYTF
TGTGCCAGTAGTATAGAGTATGTCGACGGGCCAGGGATGCATGGCTACACCTTC
>NA|TRBJ2-1|NA|TRBV18
CASSPPGGSSYNEQFF
TGTGCCAGCTCACCCCCTGGGGGGTCCTCCTACAATGAGCAGTTCTTC
>TRBD1|TRBJ1-4|few|TRBV9
CASSVATGLREKLFF
TGTGCCAGCAGCGTAGCGACAGGGCTGCGAGAAAAACTGTTTTTT